The 22 T cell receptor beta chains given below trace back to one sample, sequenced in a study of T cells in Graves' hyperthyroidism and ophthalmopathy. Researchers amplified the TCR beta CDR3 regions from RNA transcripts. The TCR CDR3 was amplified in a first-round RT-PCR using the HTBI primer set. MiXCR, run by TCRdb on the multiplex PCR reads, gives a single entry per CDR3 protein. Of approximately 530,000 distinct CDR3 sequences listed, about a sixth were seen once; the top ten hold more than 15%. Sequenced input: blood. All receptors derive from a woman aged 18 to 35 with Graves' hyperthyroidism.

The J gene is TRBJ2-1, the V gene TRBV5-1, with TRBD2 matching 13 bases. CDR3 length: 15 amino acids. Germline V gene data show CDR1 as SGHRS and CDR2 as YFSETQ. The V gene end was trimmed by 4 bases and the J gene end by 5 bases; junction bases not matched to a gene: 3. DNA of the CDR3: TGCGCCAGCAGCCGGACTAGCGGGAGTAACAATGAGCAGTTCTTC. It codes for CASSRTSGSNNEQFF. Full variable domain (remainder filled in from reference TRBV5-1 and TRBJ2-1): KAGVTQTPRYLIKTRGQQVTLSCSPISGHRSVSWYQQTPGQGLQFLFEYFSETQRNKGNFPGRFSGRQFSNSRSEMNVSTLELGDSALYLCASSRTSGSNNEQFFGPGTRLTVL.

The V call is TRBV7-9, the J call TRBJ1-2, with TRBD1 as a possible D gene (5 bases). This CDR3 has 15 amino acids. V was shortened by 0 bases and J by 0 bases, with 8 bases between the two germline ends. Germline assignment: CDR1 SEHNR and CDR2 FQNEAQ (reference sequence). CDR3 protein: CASSLAGGTNYGYTF. CDR3 coding DNA: TGTGCCAGCAGCTTAGCGGGGGGGACTAACTATGGCTACACCTTC.

This clonotype was detected ten times or more. The chain couples TRBV28 to TRBJ1-5; 8 bases line up with TRBD1. Trimming cost V 7 bases and J 1 base; bases outside gene matches: 15. Germline assignment: CDR1 MDHEN and CDR2 SYDVKM. The CDR3 is 18 amino acids. In DNA, the CDR3 is TGTGCCAGCAATATCCCCAAGACAGGGGTCGTGAGCAATCAGCCCCAGCATTTT. Its protein product is CASNIPKTGVVSNQPQHF. The full variable domain, in which reference TRBV28 and TRBJ1-5 provide the parts outside the CDR3, is DVKVTQSSRYLVKRTGEKVFLECVQDMDHENMFWYRQDPGLGLRLIYFSYDVKMKEKGDIPEGYSVSREKKERFSLILESASTNQTSMYLCASNIPKTGVVSNQPQHFGDGTRLSIL.

This clonotype appeared a few times. This rearrangement joins TRBV19 to TRBJ1-5, with D possibly being TRBD1 (5 bases). Per the germline V gene, CDR1 is LNHDA and CDR2 is SQIVND (reference sequence). This CDR3 has 16 amino acids. Trimming cost V 2 bases and J 0 bases, with 11 bases left between them. The CDR3 DNA follows: TGTGCCAGTAGTATAAGCAGGGCGGCTAGCAATCAGCCCCAGCATTTT. Its translation is CASSISRAASNQPQHF.

The table lists this clonotype with many counts. The V and J genes are TRBV7-2 and TRBJ2-7; tentatively, D is TRBD1 or TRBD2 (7 bases each). Germline V CDR1 and CDR2: SGHTA, FQGNSA. This CDR3 is built from 16 residues. V dropped 5 bases and J dropped 2 bases, with 19 bases sitting between them. The DNA of the CDR3 is TGTGCCAGCAGCGACCCAGGGGGGGCGCCTCCCTACGAGCAGTACTTC. It translates to CASSDPGGAPPYEQYF.

This clonotype was counted ten times or more. The rearrangement joins TRBV27 to TRBJ2-7, with TRBD2 as a possible D gene (5 bases). V lost 3 bases to trimming and J lost 0 bases, with 9 bases between them. Germline lookup yields CDR1 MNHEY and CDR2 SMNVEV (reference sequence). This CDR3 contains 14 residues. Here the CDR3 DNA reads TGTGCCAGCAGTTTTAGCGTCCGCTCCTACGAGCAGTACTTC. Translating gives CASSFSVRSYEQYF.

A few counts support this clonotype. V and J are TRBV20-1 and TRBJ2-1, with 7 bases aligning to TRBD2. The junction had 7 bases not matched to a gene; V was cut back by 0 bases and J by 2 bases. Germline V CDR1 and CDR2: DFQATT, SNEGSKA (reference sequence). This CDR3 is 16 amino acids long. The CDR3, as DNA: TGCAGTGCTAGAGATCTTCGGGAGGCAACCTACAATGAGCAGTTCTTC. Translating gives CSARDLREATYNEQFF.

At least ten counts were recorded for this clonotype. No DNA is shown, since the ends of the CDR3 on it are uncertain; the CDR3 is the one TCRdb lists. This rearrangement joins TRBV29-1 to TRBJ1-2. The CDR3 is made up of 13 amino acids, end residues included. The germline V gene encodes CDR1 SQVTM and CDR2 ANQGSEA. The CDR3 protein is CSVSLLRDYGYTF.

The chain couples TRBV4-1 to TRBJ1-1, with 11 bases fitting TRBD1. V gave up 4 bases and J gave up 4 bases; unmatched junction bases: 8. Looked up from germline, CDR1 is MGHRA and CDR2 is YSYEKL. The CDR3 is 16 residues long. The CDR3 here is CASSLSIGTGGTEAFF. The CDR3 nucleotides are TGCGCCAGCAGCCTCAGTATCGGGACAGGGGGCACTGAAGCTTTCTTT.

The V and J genes are TRBV28 and TRBJ2-2, with 8 bases aligning to TRBD2. CDR3 size: 15 residues. Germline CDR1 and CDR2: MDHEN and SYDVKM. J lost 6 bases, V lost 3 bases, and 6 bases had no gene match. In DNA form, the CDR3 reads TGTGCCAGCAGTTTCGTCGGGGGGGAGTCCGGGGAGCTGTTTTTT. Amino acids: CASSFVGGESGELFF.

This clonotype has a handful of counts. The genes are TRBV6-2 or TRBV6-3 and TRBJ2-5; 9 nucleotides align to TRBD2. Germline CDR1 MNHEY, CDR2 SVGEGT. The V segment lost 7 bases and the J segment 5 bases; nucleotides outside the gene matches: 8. The length of the CDR3 is 14 residues. The DNA for the CDR3 is TGTGCCAGCACACTAGCGGGCGAGGGGGAGACCCAGTACTTC. It is translated as CASTLAGEGETQYF.

The chain carries TRBV10-3 and TRBJ2-7; D not certain. The V and J ends lost 0 bases and 1 base respectively, with 16 bases between them. Looked up from germline, CDR1 is ENHRY and CDR2 is SYGVKD. The CDR3 runs to 17 residues. DNA of the CDR3: TGTGCCATCAGTGAGTCGGGCACGATAAAGCAATCCTACGAGCAGTACTTC. Translation: CAISESGTIKQSYEQYF.

This clonotype was detected many times. This CDR3 reads CASSVIQGGADTQYF. The CDR3 DNA reads TGTGCCAGCAGCGTAATACAGGGTGGCGCAGATACGCAGTATTTT. This sequence joins TRBV7-9 and TRBJ2-3, with TRBD1 as a possible D gene (6 bases). This CDR3 region has 15 residues. Germline V CDR1 and CDR2: SEHNR, FQNEAQ (reference sequence). Trimming stripped 5 bases from V and 4 bases from J, with 16 bases between.

The chain is built from TRBV18 and TRBJ2-1, with D possibly being TRBD1 (6 bases). CDR3 length: 15 amino acids. V shed 1 base and J shed 4 bases, with 11 bases lying between them. CDR1 is KGHSH, CDR2 LQKENI, per germline. The CDR3, as DNA: TGTGCCAGCTCACCACTGCAGGGGAGATACAATGAGCAGTTCTTC. This gives the protein CASSPLQGRYNEQFF. Looking up the rest from reference TRBV18 and TRBJ2-1 gives the full variable domain: NAGVMQNPRHLVRRRGQEARLRCSPMKGHSHVYWYRQLPEEGLKFMVYLQKENIIDESGMPKERFSAEFPKEGPSILRIQQVVRGDSAAYFCASSPLQGRYNEQFFGPGTRLTVL.

V and J are TRBV2 and TRBJ2-7; the D call may be TRBD1 or TRBD2 (5 bases each). V lost 3 bases, J lost 0 bases, and 9 bases lay in between. This CDR3 comprises 14 residues. The germline CDR1 and CDR2 sequences are SNHLY and FYNNEI. CDR3 DNA: TGTGCCAGCAGTGATTCGGGGACCTCCTACGAGCAGTACTTC. This codes for CASSDSGTSYEQYF.

As regards this clonotype: This may be a read error, as it is one base from a much larger clone. CDR3 in DNA: TGCAGTGCTAGACCCAGCGGGTACGAGCAGTACTTC. Residues: CSARPSGYEQYF. This rearrangement joins TRBV20-1 to TRBJ2-7; TRBD2 is a possible D gene (6 bases). Trimming pared 2 bases from V and 4 bases from J, leaving 9 bases between. Germline V gives CDR1 DFQATT, CDR2 SNEGSKA (reference sequence). This CDR3 contains 12 residues.

This sequence joins TRBV24-1 and TRBJ1-5; 8 positions match TRBD1. The CDR3 length is 15 residues. After removal of 4 bases from V and 7 bases from J, the junction contained 8 bases not matched to a gene. Germline V gives CDR1 KGHDR, CDR2 SFDVKD. The CDR3 nucleotides read TGTGCCACCAGTGAACCAGGACAGGGATCGCAGCCCCAGCATTTT. Translating it yields CATSEPGQGSQPQHF.

In this sample, this clonotype turned up a few times. This chain joins TRBV15 and TRBJ1-5; TRBD1 agrees at 8 bases. Germline CDR1 reads LNHNV; CDR2 reads YYDKDF (reference sequence). The J segment lost 7 bases and the V segment lost 5 bases, leaving 4 bases of the junction unmatched. This CDR3 is built from 13 residues. Written as DNA, the CDR3 is TGTGCCACCAGCTCGGACAGGGAACAGCCCCAGCATTTT. Protein: CATSSDREQPQHF.

This clonotype came up many times. The rearrangement links TRBV20-1 to TRBJ2-5; 11 bases map to TRBD2. The germline CDR1 and CDR2 sequences are DFQATT and SNEGSKA (reference sequence). The CDR3 is 14 residues long. The CDR3 reads CRTRIAGGRETQYF. CDR3 DNA: TGCAGGACCCGCATAGCGGGAGGGCGGGAGACCCAGTACTTC.

The J gene is TRBJ2-1, the V gene TRBV3-1; D assignment may be TRBD1 or TRBD2 (5 bases each). Germline-derived CDR1 and CDR2 are LGHDT and YNNKEL (reference sequence). CDR3 length: 17 amino acids. The ends were cut back, 0 bases at V and 7 bases at J, with 19 bases in the middle. This chain's CDR3 is CASSQDRGGGAQNEQFF. The CDR3 DNA reads as TGTGCCAGCAGCCAAGATCGGGGCGGTGGTGCACAGAATGAGCAGTTCTTC.

This clonotype was picked up a small number of times. The chain couples TRBV19 to TRBJ1-5; 9 nucleotides line up with TRBD1. Germline assignment: CDR1 LNHDA and CDR2 SQIVND (reference sequence). The V segment lost 3 bases and the J segment 5 bases; nucleotides outside the gene matches: 8. CDR3 length equals 16 residues. CDR3 coding DNA: TGTGCCAGTAGTATGGGGACAGGGAGTGTTTATCAGCCCCAGCATTTT. It yields the protein CASSMGTGSVYQPQHF.

The chain carries TRBV12-3 or TRBV12-4 and TRBJ2-6; D is possibly TRBD1 (5 bases). Trimming cost V 6 bases and J 2 bases, with 14 bases left between them. CDR3 length: 16 amino acids. In nucleotides, the CDR3 is TGTGCCAGCAGCCCAGACAGAGAACCTGGGGCCAACGTCCTGACTTTC. This encodes CASSPDREPGANVLTF.